This note documents a single TCR beta chain sequence. Its specificity is not known. The record originates from a study of cytomegalovirus exposure and HLA in healthy donors. Study-wide results and limits: Associated with cytomegalovirus, according to the listing, were around 160 TCR beta chains.

Primers for the PCR totalled 60 Vbeta and 13 Jbeta. The repertoire was sequenced with immunoSEQ multiplex PCR; TCRdb's copy has only in-frame clones and lacks some. The table for this sample gives over 40,000 clones. The CDR3 spans 14 residues. Trimming removed 4 bases from V and 1 base from J, with 10 bases in between. Per germline, CDR1 SEHNR and CDR2 FQNEAQ (reference sequence). V is TRBV7-9 and J is TRBJ2-5; D not resolved. The clonotype was recovered from a woman between 40 and 55 years old in good health and CMV-seronegative. The sequenced material came from PBMCs. The CDR3: CASSYRSSQETQYF. CDR3 coding DNA: TGTGCCAGCAGCTATAGAAGTTCCCAAGAGACCCAGTACTTC.